The T cell receptor (beta chain) under discussion was sequenced for a study of CD8 T cells in ankylosing spondylitis. Regarding the study as a whole: As reported, disease-linked clones showed significant enrichment in matched ankylosing spondylitis synovial fluid.

TCRdb analysed the 5' RACE reads with MiXCR anew, one entry per CDR3 protein. The data hold a few hundred thousand distinct CDR3 sequences, with 20% to 30% observed a single time. CDR1 is DFQATT, CDR2 SNEGSKA, per germline (reference sequence). The trim removed 2 bases at V and 0 bases at J, leaving 4 bases unmatched. The CDR3 contains 15 residues. This clonotype was counted many times. Its target is unknown. The J gene is TRBJ2-3, the V gene TRBV20-1, with 8 nucleotides matching TRBD2. The TCR sequence derives from a male donor with ankylosing spondylitis or in good health (not recorded which). Sequencing used blood, either unsorted or a sorted T cell fraction (not recorded which). CDR3 nucleotides: TGCAGTGCTAGACGGGGGGGAACTAGCACAGATACGCAGTATTTT. Amino acid sequence: CSARRGGTSTDTQYF.